This T cell receptor (beta chain) was identified in a study of regulatory T cells in long-lasting Graves disease. Germline loops: CDR1 SGHAT, CDR2 FQNNGV. The V and J ends lost 5 bases and 3 bases respectively, with 17 bases between them. The CDR3 is made up of 15 amino acids. This clonotype was counted ten times or more. Its matching antigen is unknown. Combining iRepertoire HTBI primers with Arm-PCR of CDR3 regions, the authors built TCR beta libraries. In TCRdb, the multiplex PCR reads were re-called with MiXCR into one record per CDR3 protein. The data show about 530,000 distinct CDR3 sequences, roughly 15% seen once. Study-level points and caveats: Persistent disease preferred TRBV28, TRBJ1-2 and TRBJ2-5; new disease, TRBV20-1 and TRBJ2-1.

Time point in this sample: newly diagnosed GD, antithyroid drugs for less than 3 months. PBMC RNA served as the TCR library source. The data were also submitted as part of a second study, on T cells in Graves' hyperthyroidism and ophthalmopathy. That paper states: If no ophthalmopathy progression occurred within 18 months, Graves' hyperthyroidism was stable. With a duration under 2 months, the hyperthyroidism was newly diagnosed in patients aged 18 to 65. An initial round of RT-PCR targeting the TCR CDR3 relied on the HTBI primer set.

Sequencing used peripheral blood mononuclear cells (PBMCs), obtained at new diagnosis, from a patient treated with antithyroid drugs. J is TRBJ2-7 and V is TRBV11-2; the D gene is possibly TRBD1 (6 bases). The clonotype was recovered from a woman between 40 and 65 years old with Graves disease. CDR3 coding DNA: TGTGCCAGCAGCACCTACGTGGGGGACAACTACGAGCAGTACTTC. Protein sequence: CASSTYVGDNYEQYF.